This record concerns one TCR beta chain sequence. The antigen remains unidentified. The data were obtained in a study of OX40 agonist ivuxolimab in advanced cancers. Patients were ineligible given autoimmune disease history or systemic immunosuppression. Here immunoSEQ multiplex PCR was the method, and the copy in TCRdb shows in-frame clones only, minus some. The table includes 60,000 to 65,000 clones, approximately 90% detected once. Study results and limitations: Antigen specificity of clonally expanded peripheral T cells was not established.

The germline gives CDR1 SGHVS, CDR2 FNYEAQ. V was shortened by 6 bases and J by 4 bases, with 19 bases between the two germline ends. The CDR3 extends over 15 amino acids. J is TRBJ2-7 and V is TRBV7-6, with D perhaps TRBD1 or TRBD2 (5 bases each). Sequencing used CD4+ or CD8+ T cells sorted from blood, obtained in a trial of the OX40 agonist ivuxolimab. This TCR came from an adult with an advanced solid tumor such as melanoma, head and neck, liver or kidney cancer. The CDR3, as DNA: TGTGCCAGCAGGGCCCGGGACGAGACGCCTTACGAGCAGTACTTC. Its translation: CASRARDETPYEQYF.